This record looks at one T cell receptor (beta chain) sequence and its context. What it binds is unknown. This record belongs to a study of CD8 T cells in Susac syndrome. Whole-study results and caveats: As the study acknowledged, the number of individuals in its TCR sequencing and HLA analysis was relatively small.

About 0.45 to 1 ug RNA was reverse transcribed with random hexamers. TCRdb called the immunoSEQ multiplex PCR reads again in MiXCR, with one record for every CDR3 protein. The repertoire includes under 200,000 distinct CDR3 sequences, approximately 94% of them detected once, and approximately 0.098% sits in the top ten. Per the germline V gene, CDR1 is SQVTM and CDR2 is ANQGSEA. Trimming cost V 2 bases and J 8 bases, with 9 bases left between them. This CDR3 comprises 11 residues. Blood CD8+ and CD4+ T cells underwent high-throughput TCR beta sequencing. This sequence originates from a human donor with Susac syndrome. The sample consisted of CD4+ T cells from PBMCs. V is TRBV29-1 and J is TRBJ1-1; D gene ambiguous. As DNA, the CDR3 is TGCAGCGTTGAAACGGTGACCGAAGCTTTCTTT. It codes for CSVETVTEAFF. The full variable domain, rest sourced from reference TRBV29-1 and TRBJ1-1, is SAVISQKPSRDICQRGTSLTIQCQVDSQVTMMFWYRQQPGQSLTLIATANQGSEATYESGFVIDKFPISRPNLTFSTLTVSNMSPEDSSIYLCSVETVTEAFFGQGTRLTVV.